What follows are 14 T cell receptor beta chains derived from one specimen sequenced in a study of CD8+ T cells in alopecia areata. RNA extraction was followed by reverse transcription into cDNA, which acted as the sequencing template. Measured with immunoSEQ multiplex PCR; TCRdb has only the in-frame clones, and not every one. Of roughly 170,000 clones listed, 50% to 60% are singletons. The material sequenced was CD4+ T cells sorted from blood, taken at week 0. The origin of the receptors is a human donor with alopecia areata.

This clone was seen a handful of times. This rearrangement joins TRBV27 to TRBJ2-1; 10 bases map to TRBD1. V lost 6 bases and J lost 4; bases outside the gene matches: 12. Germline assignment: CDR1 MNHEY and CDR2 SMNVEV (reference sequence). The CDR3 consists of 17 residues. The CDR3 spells CASRPNPGQGGYNEQFF. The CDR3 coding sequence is TGTGCCAGCAGGCCTAACCCCGGACAGGGGGGATACAATGAGCAGTTCTTC.

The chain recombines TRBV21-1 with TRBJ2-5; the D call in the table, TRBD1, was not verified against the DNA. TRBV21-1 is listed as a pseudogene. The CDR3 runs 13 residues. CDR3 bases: TGTGCCAGCAGACAGGGATGCGAGGAGACCCAGTACTTC. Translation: CASRQGCEETQYF.

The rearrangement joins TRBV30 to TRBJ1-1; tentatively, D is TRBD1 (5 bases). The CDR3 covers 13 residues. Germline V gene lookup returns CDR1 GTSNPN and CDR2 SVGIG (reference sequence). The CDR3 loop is CAQNLGPNTEAFF. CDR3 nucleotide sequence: TGTGCACAGAATCTGGGGCCGAACACTGAAGCTTTCTTT.

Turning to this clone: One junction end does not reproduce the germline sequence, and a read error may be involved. The CDR3 nucleotides read TGTGCTAGCAGCTTATACGGGGGCCAAGAGACCCAGTACTTC. Translating it yields CASSLYGGQETQYF. The chain carries TRBV7-7 and TRBJ2-5, with D possibly being TRBD2 (6 bases). Germline CDR1 and CDR2: SSHAT and FNYEAQ (reference sequence). The CDR3 spans 14 residues. The whole variable domain, filled in from reference TRBV7-7 and TRBJ2-5, reads GAGVSQSPRYKVTKRGQDVTLRCDPISSHATLYWYQQALGQGPEFLTYFNYEAQPDKSGLPSDRFSAERPEGSISTLTIQRTEQRDSAMYRCASSLYGGQETQYFGPGTRLLVL.

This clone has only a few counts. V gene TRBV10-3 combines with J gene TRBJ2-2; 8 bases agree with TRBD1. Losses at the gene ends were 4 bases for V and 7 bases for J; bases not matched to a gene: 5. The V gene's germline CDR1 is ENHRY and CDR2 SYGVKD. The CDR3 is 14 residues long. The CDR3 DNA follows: TGTGCCATCAGTGGGACAGGGAATGTCGGGGAGCTGTTTTTT. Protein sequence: CAISGTGNVGELFF.

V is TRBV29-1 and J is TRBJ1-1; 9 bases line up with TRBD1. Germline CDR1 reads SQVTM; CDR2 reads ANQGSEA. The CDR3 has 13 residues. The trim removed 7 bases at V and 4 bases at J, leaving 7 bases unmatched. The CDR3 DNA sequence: TGCAGCGCTGCTCCGGGACAGGGCACTGAAGCTTTCTTT. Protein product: CSAAPGQGTEAFF.

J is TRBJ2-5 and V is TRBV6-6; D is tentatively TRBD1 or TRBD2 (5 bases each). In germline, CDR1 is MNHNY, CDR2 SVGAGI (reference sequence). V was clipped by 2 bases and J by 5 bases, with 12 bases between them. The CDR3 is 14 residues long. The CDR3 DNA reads TGTGCCAGCAGTTACGGGCAGAGGGGCGAGACCCAGTACTTC. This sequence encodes CASSYGQRGETQYF.

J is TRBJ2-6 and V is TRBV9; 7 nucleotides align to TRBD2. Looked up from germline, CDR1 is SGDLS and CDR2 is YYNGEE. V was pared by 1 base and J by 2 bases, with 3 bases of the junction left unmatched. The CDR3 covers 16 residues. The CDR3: CASSVRGGTGANVLTF. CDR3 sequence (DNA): TGTGCCAGCAGCGTACGGGGAGGGACTGGGGCCAACGTCCTGACTTTC.

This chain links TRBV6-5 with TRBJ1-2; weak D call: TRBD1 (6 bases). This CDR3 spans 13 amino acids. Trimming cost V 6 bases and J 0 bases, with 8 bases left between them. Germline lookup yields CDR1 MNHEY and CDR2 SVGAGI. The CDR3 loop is CASRDRANYGYTF. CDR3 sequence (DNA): TGTGCCAGCAGGGACAGAGCTAACTATGGCTACACCTTC.

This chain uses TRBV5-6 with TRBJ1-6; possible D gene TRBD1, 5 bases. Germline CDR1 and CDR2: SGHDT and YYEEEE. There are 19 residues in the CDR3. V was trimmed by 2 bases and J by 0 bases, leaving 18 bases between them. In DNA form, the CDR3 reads TGTGCCAGCAGCTTAATCCCTGGGACGGAGAGCTCCTATAATTCACCCCTCCACTTT. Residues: CASSLIPGTESSYNSPLHF.

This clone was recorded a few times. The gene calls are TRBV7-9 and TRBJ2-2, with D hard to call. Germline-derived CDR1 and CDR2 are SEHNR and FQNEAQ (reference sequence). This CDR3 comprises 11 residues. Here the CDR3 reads CADANTGELFF. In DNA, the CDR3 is TGTGCGGACGCGAACACCGGGGAGCTGTTTTTT.

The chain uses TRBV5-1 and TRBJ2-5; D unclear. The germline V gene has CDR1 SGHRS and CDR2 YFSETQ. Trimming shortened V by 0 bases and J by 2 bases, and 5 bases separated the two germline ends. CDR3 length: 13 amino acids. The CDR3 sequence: CASSLGSQETQYF. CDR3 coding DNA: TGCGCCAGCAGCTTGGGGAGTCAAGAGACCCAGTACTTC.

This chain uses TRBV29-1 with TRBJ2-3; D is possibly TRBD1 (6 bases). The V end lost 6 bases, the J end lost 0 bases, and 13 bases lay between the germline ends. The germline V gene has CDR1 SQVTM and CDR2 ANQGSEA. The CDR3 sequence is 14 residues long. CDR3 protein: CSVLGAGSTDTQYF. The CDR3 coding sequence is TGCAGCGTCTTGGGGGCAGGGAGCACAGATACGCAGTATTTT.

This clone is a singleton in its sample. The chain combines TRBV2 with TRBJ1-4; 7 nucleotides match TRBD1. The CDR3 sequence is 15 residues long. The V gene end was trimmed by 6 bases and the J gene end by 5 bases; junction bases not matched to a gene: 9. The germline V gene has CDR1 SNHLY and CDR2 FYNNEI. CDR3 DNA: TGTGCCAGCAGATCTCGGGACAGATCAAATGAAAAACTGTTTTTT. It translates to CASRSRDRSNEKLFF.